The source of this T cell receptor beta chain is a study of blood T cell repertoires in COVID-19. Across the study: Collection of acute and convalescent COVID-19 samples took place in the United States, Italy and Spain.

TCRdb's table, derived via immunoSEQ multiplex PCR, lists solely in-frame clones and lacks some. The table records about 270,000 clones, 80% to 90% of them present only once. Trimming pared 4 bases from V and 5 bases from J, leaving 11 bases between. The germline V gene has CDR1 SGHAT and CDR2 FQNNGV. CDR3 length: 14 amino acids. The V and J genes are TRBV11-2 and TRBJ2-2; no definite D call. The sequenced sample was PBMCs or T cells enriched from blood (not recorded which). The clonotype was recovered from a woman between 18 and 29 years old who had recovered from COVID-19. The CDR3 region has the DNA TGTGCCAGCAGCTCAGCCCGGGTGACCGGGGAGCTGTTTTTT. Its protein is CASSSARVTGELFF. Looking up the rest from reference TRBV11-2 and TRBJ2-2 gives the full variable domain: EAGVAQSPRYKIIEKRQSVAFWCNPISGHATLYWYQQILGQGPKLLIQFQNNGVVDDSQLPKDRFSAERLKGVDSTLKIQPAKLEDSAVYLCASSSARVTGELFFGEGSRLTVL.